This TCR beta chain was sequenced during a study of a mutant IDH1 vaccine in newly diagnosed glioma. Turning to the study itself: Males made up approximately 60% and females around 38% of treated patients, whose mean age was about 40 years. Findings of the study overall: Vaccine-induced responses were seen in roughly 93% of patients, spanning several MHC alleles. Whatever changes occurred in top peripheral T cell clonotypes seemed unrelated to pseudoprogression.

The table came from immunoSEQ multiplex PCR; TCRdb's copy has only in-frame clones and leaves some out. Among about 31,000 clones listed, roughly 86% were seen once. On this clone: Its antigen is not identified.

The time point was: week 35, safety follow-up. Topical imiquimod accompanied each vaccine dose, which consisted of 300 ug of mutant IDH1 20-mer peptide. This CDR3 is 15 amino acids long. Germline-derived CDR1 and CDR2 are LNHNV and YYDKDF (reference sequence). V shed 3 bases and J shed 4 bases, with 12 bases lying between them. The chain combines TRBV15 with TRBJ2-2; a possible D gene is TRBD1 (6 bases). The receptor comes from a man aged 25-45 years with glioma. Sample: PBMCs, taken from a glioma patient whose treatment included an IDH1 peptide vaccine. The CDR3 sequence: CATSRDSGSTGELFF. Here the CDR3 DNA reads TGTGCCACCAGCAGGGACAGTGGCTCCACCGGGGAGCTGTTTTTT.